This passage covers 20 T cell receptor beta chains from one sample sequenced in a study of cytomegalovirus exposure and HLA in healthy donors. The PCR ran on 60 Vbeta and 13 Jbeta primers. Clones were read by immunoSEQ multiplex PCR, and TCRdb kept only the in-frame ones, dropping some. The table lists under 250,000 clones, 75% to 90% of them singletons. Sequencing used PBMCs. The source is a boy between 2 and 10 years old in good health and CMV-seronegative.

Only one count was recorded for this clone. The J gene is TRBJ1-5, the V gene TRBV25-1; D not resolved. Looked up from germline, CDR1 is MGHDK and CDR2 is SYGVNS. The CDR3 consists of 13 residues. Deletions cut 11 bases from V and 4 bases from J, with 15 bases between. CDR3 sequence reads: CASSGPPNQPQHF. CDR3 DNA sequence: TGTGCCTCCAGTGGGCCTCCTAATCAGCCCCAGCATTTT.

About this clone: The junction does not match germline at one end; this may be a read error. The sample carries other DNA sequences with the same CDR3. This chain uses TRBV30 with TRBJ2-7; 12 bases map to TRBD2. CDR3 length: 13 amino acids. From germline, CDR1 is GTSNPN and CDR2 SVGIG (reference sequence). The CDR3 reads CAWTASGRVEQYF. DNA of the CDR3: TGTGCCTGGACGGCTAGCGGGAGGGTCGAGCAGTACTTT. The full variable domain, in which reference TRBV30 and TRBJ2-7 provide the parts outside the CDR3, is SQTIHQWPATLVQPVGSPLSLECTVEGTSNPNLYWYRQAAGRGLQLLFYSVGIGQISSEVPQNLSASRPQDRQFILSSKKLLLSDSGFYLCAWTASGRVEQYFGPGTRLTVT.

This clone was picked up one time. The rearrangement uses TRBV29-1 and TRBJ1-1; no reliable D call. The CDR3 totals 12 residues. Per germline, CDR1 SQVTM and CDR2 ANQGSEA. V was clipped by 8 bases and J by 1 base, with 11 bases between them. The CDR3 DNA is TGCAGCTTCCGGATAGCGAACACTGAAGCTTTCTTT. This translates into CSFRIANTEAFF.

The rearrangement uses TRBV6-6 and TRBJ1-1, with 8 positions matching TRBD1. The CDR3 runs to 15 residues. Trimming cost V 6 bases and J 5 bases; bases outside gene matches: 11. CDR1 is MNHNY and CDR2 is SVGAGI in the germline V gene (reference sequence). The chain's CDR3 is CASRPPAGGLTEAFF. The CDR3 DNA reads TGTGCCAGCAGGCCCCCCGCAGGGGGCCTGACTGAAGCTTTCTTT.

The chain recombines TRBV6-5 with TRBJ2-7, with 9 bases matching TRBD1. CDR3 length: 14 amino acids. J gave up 9 bases and V 4 bases, and 10 bases lay outside the gene matches. Germline CDR1 and CDR2: MNHEY and SVGAGI. The CDR3 DNA is TGTGCCAGCAGTTCTTCCGGGACAGGGCGCGGGCAGTACTTC. It encodes CASSSSGTGRGQYF.

The chain is built from TRBV11-3 and TRBJ2-2; weak D call: TRBD1 (6 bases). Germline CDR1 and CDR2: SGHNT and YENEEA. With 5 bases removed from V and 6 bases from J, the gap between germline ends came to 10 bases. The CDR3 length is 13 residues. CDR3 in amino acids: CASSLDSAGELFF. The CDR3 DNA is TGTGCCAGCAGCCTGGACAGTGCCGGGGAGCTGTTTTTT.

J is TRBJ2-5 and V is TRBV10-3; 9 nucleotides match TRBD2. CDR1 is ENHRY, CDR2 SYGVKD, per germline. V shed 5 bases and J 5 bases; nucleotides not matched to a gene: 9. This CDR3 region has 15 residues. CDR3: CAISTTAGGGETQYF. CDR3 nucleotides: TGTGCCATCAGTACGACAGCGGGGGGCGGTGAGACCCAGTACTTC.

V and J are TRBV20-1 and TRBJ2-1; D is possibly TRBD2 (6 bases). CDR1 and CDR2 (germline): DFQATT, SNEGSKA (reference sequence). This CDR3 has 11 amino acids. V lost 6 bases, J lost 5 bases, and 8 bases lay in between. The CDR3 loop is CSAPGDNEQFF. DNA of the CDR3: TGCAGTGCCCCGGGGGACAATGAGCAGTTCTTC.

The chain has TRBV18 and TRBJ2-1, with 15 bases aligning to TRBD2. Trimming took 4 bases from V and 0 from J; bases not matched to a gene: 4. The CDR3 is 18 amino acids. CDR1 KGHSH and CDR2 LQKENI come from the germline V gene. The CDR3 reads CASSQGLAGGVSYNEQFF. The CDR3 DNA reads TGTGCCAGCTCACAAGGACTAGCGGGGGGGGTCTCCTACAATGAGCAGTTCTTC. The whole variable domain, filled in from reference TRBV18 and TRBJ2-1, reads NAGVMQNPRHLVRRRGQEARLRCSPMKGHSHVYWYRQLPEEGLKFMVYLQKENIIDESGMPKERFSAEFPKEGPSILRIQQVVRGDSAAYFCASSQGLAGGVSYNEQFFGPGTRLTVL.

This clone showed up just once. The gene calls are TRBV7-2 and TRBJ2-3, with D tentatively TRBD2 (6 bases). Trimming took off 2 bases at V and 1 base at J, with 13 bases between the two ends. There are 16 residues in the CDR3. Germline CDR1 SGHTA, CDR2 FQGNSA. CDR3 nucleotides: TGTGCCAGCAGCTTAAATCCGGGCGGGGGCACAGATACGCAGTATTTT. This encodes CASSLNPGGGTDTQYF.

Regarding this clone: Its ends do not fully match the called genes, so a read error is possible. V usage is TRBV7-7 and J usage is TRBJ2-1; TRBD2 matches at 8 bases. This CDR3 is built from 17 residues. Germline values: CDR1 SSHAT, CDR2 FNYEAQ (reference sequence). The CDR3: CASSLGTLTSAYNEQFF. Written as DNA, the CDR3 is TGTGCTAGCAGCTTAGGGACATTGACTAGCGCATACAATGAGCAGTTCTTC.

This chain connects TRBV2 to TRBJ1-5, with a weak D call TRBD1 (6 bases). The length of the CDR3 is 17 residues. Germline values: CDR1 SNHLY, CDR2 FYNNEI. Deletions cut 3 bases from V and 0 bases from J, with 15 bases between. The chain's CDR3 is CASSEETGVPSNQPQHF. The CDR3 nucleotides read TGTGCCAGCAGTGAGGAGACAGGAGTACCTAGCAATCAGCCCCAGCATTTT.

V usage is TRBV9 and J usage is TRBJ2-6, with D tentatively TRBD1 (5 bases). The germline V and J ends were trimmed by 1 base and 0 bases, with 8 bases remaining between them. The CDR3 length is 16 residues. The germline V gene has CDR1 SGDLS and CDR2 YYNGEE. CDR3 amino acids: CASSVTGTSGANVLTF. For the CDR3, the DNA is TGTGCCAGCAGCGTAACAGGTACCTCTGGGGCCAACGTCCTGACTTTC.

This chain links TRBV6-5 with TRBJ2-7; D possibly corresponds to TRBD1 (5 bases). The germline CDR1 and CDR2 sequences are MNHEY and SVGAGI. The CDR3 is 13 amino acids. The V gene lost 5 bases and the J gene lost 4 bases, with 12 bases spanning the gap. Here the CDR3 reads CASSEHRTYEQYF. CDR3 nucleotides: TGTGCCAGCAGTGAACATCGGACATACGAGCAGTACTTC.

The chain joins TRBV2 to TRBJ1-2, with D possibly being TRBD1 (5 bases). This CDR3 has 15 amino acids. Per germline, CDR1 SNHLY and CDR2 FYNNEI. Between the trimmed V and J ends, which lost 7 bases and 2 bases, there was a span of 17 bases. The CDR3 reads CASNRYGRANYGYTF. In DNA, the CDR3 is TGTGCCAGCAATCGATACGGCAGGGCAAACTATGGCTACACCTTC.

This chain uses TRBV2 with TRBJ2-7; 10 bases match TRBD2. This CDR3 has 13 residues. V trimming: 10 bases; J trimming: 1 base; junction bases outside the gene matches: 4. CDR1 is SNHLY and CDR2 is FYNNEI in the germline V gene. CDR3 in DNA: TGTGCCACCAGGACTAGCGGATCCTACGAGCAGTACTTC. Translated: CATRTSGSYEQYF.

The rearrangement links TRBV5-5 to TRBJ1-3; TRBD1 is a possible D gene (5 bases). The CDR3 runs 14 residues. Trimming removed 0 bases from V and 8 bases from J, with 12 bases in between. CDR1 and CDR2 (germline): SGHKS, YYEKEE (reference sequence). The CDR3 reads CASSLGSKGDTIYF. The CDR3 region has the DNA TGTGCCAGCAGCTTGGGCTCAAAAGGGGACACCATATATTTT.

The chain carries TRBV15 and TRBJ2-7; 7 bases fit TRBD2. Trimming cost V 3 bases and J 2 bases; bases outside gene matches: 7. The CDR3 has 15 residues. Germline-derived CDR1 and CDR2 are LNHNV and YYDKDF (reference sequence). Written as DNA, the CDR3 is TGTGCCACCAGCAGGGGGGGGGACGGACCCTACGAGCAGTACTTC. Translation: CATSRGGDGPYEQYF.

The V call is TRBV5-4, the J call TRBJ2-2; D is ambiguous. Germline V CDR1 and CDR2: SGHNT, YYREEE (reference sequence). Trimming left V 1 base short and J 1 base short, with 2 bases between. The CDR3 covers 13 residues. The CDR3 region has the DNA TGTGCCAGCAGCTTGCGGAACACCGGGGAGCTGTTTTTT. Protein: CASSLRNTGELFF.

V usage is TRBV7-9 and J usage is TRBJ1-1; the D gene is possibly TRBD1 (5 bases). V was clipped by 5 bases and J by 7 bases, with 14 bases between them. Germline V gives CDR1 SEHNR, CDR2 FQNEAQ (reference sequence). The CDR3 covers 13 residues. The CDR3 region is CASSLVGGLEAFF. Written as DNA, the CDR3 is TGTGCCAGCAGCCTCGTTGGGGGACTTGAAGCTTTCTTT.